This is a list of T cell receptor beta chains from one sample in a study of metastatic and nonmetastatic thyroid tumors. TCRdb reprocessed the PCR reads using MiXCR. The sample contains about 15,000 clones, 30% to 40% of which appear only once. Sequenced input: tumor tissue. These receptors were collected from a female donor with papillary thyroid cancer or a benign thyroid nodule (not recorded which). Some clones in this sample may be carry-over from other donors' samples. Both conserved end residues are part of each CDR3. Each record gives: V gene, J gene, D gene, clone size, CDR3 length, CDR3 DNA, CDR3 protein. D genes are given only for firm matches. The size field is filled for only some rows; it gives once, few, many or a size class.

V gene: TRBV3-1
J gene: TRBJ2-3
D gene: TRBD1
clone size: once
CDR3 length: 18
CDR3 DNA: TGTGCCAGCAGCCAAAGGGGGCTAGGGCAGGGAAGGACAGATACGCAGTATTTT
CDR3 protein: CASSQRGLGQGRTDTQYF

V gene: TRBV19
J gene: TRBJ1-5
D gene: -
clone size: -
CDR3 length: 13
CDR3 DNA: TGTGCCAGTAGTGCAGGGTATAATCAGCCCCAGCATTTT
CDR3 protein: CASSAGYNQPQHF

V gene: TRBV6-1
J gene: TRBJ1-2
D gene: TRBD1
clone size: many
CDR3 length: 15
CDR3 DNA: TGTGCCAGCAGCCCGGAGGGAGGGGGCGCTTATGGCTACACCTTC
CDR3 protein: CASSPEGGGAYGYTF

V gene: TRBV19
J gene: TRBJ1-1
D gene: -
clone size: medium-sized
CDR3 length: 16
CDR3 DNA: TGTGCCAGTAGTATAGATCACCGGGGGGGAAACACTGAAGCTTTCTTT
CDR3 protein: CASSIDHRGGNTEAFF

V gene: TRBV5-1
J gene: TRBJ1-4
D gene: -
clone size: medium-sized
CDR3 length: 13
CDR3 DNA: TGCGCCTGCAGCGGGGGGGGTGATGAAAAACTGTTTTTT
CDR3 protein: CACSGGGDEKLFF

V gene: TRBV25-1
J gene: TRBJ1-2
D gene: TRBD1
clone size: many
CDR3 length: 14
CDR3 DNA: TGTGCCAGCAGTGAATCTGGACAGGGGGATGGCTACACCTTC
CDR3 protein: CASSESGQGDGYTF

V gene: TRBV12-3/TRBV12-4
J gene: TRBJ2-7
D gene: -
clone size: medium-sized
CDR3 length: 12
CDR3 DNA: TGTGCCAGCAGCCTTCGGGATTACGAGCAGTACTTC
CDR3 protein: CASSLRDYEQYF

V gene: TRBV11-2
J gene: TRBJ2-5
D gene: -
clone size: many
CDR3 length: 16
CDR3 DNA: TGTGCCAGCAGTCTCCAGTCCGGGACGGCTCAAGAGACCCAGTACTTC
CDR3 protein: CASSLQSGTAQETQYF

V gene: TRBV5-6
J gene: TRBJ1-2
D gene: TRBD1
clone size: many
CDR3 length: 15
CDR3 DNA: TGTGCCAGCAGCTACGACGGGACAGGGTCCCATGGCTACACCTTC
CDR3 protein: CASSYDGTGSHGYTF

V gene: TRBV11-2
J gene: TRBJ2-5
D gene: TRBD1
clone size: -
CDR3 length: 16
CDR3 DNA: TGTGCCAGCAGCTTTGTTGTAGTGGGACAGGGTGAGACCCAGTACTTC
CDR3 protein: CASSFVVVGQGETQYF

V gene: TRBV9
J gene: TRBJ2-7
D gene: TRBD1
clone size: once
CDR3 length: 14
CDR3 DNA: TGTGCCAGCAGCATTCAAGACAGGGGCTACGAGCAGTACTTC
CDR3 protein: CASSIQDRGYEQYF

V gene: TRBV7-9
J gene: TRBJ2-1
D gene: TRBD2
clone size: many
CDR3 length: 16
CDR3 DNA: TGTGCCAGCAGCTCGACTAGCCTTAGATCCTACAATGAGCAGTTCTTC
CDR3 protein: CASSSTSLRSYNEQFF

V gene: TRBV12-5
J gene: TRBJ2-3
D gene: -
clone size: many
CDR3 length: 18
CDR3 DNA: TGTGCTAGTGGTTTGGTAGGAATGGTGGGATGGGGCACAGATACGCAGTATTTT
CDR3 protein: CASGLVGMVGWGTDTQYF